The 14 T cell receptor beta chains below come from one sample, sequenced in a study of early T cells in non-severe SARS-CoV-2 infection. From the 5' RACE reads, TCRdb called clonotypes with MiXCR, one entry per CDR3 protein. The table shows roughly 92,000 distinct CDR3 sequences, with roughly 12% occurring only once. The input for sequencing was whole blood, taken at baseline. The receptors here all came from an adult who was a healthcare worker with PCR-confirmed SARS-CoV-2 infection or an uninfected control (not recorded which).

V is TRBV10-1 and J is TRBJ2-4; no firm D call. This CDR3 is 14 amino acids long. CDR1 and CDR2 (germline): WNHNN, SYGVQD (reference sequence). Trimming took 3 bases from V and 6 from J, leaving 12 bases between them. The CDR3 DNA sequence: TGCGCCAGCAGTGAACAGTCTTTACCAAACATTCAGTACTTC. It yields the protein CASSEQSLPNIQYF.

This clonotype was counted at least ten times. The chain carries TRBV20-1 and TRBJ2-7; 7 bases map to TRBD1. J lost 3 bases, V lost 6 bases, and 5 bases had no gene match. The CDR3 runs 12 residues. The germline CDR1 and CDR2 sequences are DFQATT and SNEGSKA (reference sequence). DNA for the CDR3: TGCAGTGCCCCGAGACAGGGCTACGAGCAGTACTTC. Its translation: CSAPRQGYEQYF.

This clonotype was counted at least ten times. The CDR3 reads CSARGSGSKYEQYF. CDR3 coding DNA: TGCAGTGCTAGGGGTAGCGGGAGTAAGTACGAGCAGTACTTC. The chain combines TRBV20-1 with TRBJ2-7; 9 bases fit TRBD2. The junction had 7 bases not matched to a gene; V was cut back by 3 bases and J by 4 bases. This CDR3 comprises 14 residues. Germline CDR1 and CDR2: DFQATT and SNEGSKA (reference sequence).

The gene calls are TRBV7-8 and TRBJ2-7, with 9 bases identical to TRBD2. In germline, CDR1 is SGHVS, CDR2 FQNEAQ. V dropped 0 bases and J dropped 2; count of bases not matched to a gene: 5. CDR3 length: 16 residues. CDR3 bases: TGTGCCAGCAGCTTAGCCGGCCGACTAGCGGCCTACGAGCAGTACTTC. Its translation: CASSLAGRLAAYEQYF.

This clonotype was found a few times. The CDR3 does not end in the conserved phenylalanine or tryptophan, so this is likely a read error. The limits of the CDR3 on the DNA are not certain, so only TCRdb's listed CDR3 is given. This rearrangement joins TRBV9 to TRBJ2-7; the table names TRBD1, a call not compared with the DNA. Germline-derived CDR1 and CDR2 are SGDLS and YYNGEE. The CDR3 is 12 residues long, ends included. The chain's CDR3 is CASSGRTRPLGL.

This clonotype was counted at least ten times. The CDR3 nucleotides are TGTGCCAGTAGTATATTGGGGAACACCGGGGAGCTGTTTTTT. It codes for CASSILGNTGELFF. The V and J genes are TRBV19 and TRBJ2-2; D is uncertain. The ends were cut back, 2 bases at V and 1 base at J, with 5 bases in the middle. Germline assignment: CDR1 LNHDA and CDR2 SQIVND (reference sequence). This CDR3 region has 14 residues.

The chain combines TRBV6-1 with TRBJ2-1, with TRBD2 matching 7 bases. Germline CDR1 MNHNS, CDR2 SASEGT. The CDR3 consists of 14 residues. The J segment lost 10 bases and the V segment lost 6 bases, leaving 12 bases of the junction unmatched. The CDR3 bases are TGTGCCAGCAGCCCCTCTGGGACTACCGGAGAGCAGTTCTTC. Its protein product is CASSPSGTTGEQFF.

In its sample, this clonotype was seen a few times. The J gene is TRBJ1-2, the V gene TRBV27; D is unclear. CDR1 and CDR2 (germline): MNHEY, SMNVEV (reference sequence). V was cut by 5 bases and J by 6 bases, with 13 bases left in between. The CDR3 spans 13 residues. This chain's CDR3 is CASSASGFNGYTF. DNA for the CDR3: TGTGCCAGCAGTGCCAGCGGATTTAATGGCTACACCTTC.

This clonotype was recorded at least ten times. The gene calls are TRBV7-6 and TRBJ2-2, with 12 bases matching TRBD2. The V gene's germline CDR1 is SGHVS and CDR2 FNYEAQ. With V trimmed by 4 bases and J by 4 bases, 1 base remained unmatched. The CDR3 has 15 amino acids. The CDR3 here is CASSSSGRATGELFF. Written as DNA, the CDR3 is TGTGCCAGCAGCTCTAGCGGGAGGGCCACCGGGGAGCTGTTTTTT.

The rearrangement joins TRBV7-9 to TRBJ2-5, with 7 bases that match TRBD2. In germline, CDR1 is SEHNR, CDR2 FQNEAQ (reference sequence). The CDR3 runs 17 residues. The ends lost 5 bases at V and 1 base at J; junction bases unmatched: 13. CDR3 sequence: CASSLRPLATGQETQYF. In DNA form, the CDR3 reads TGTGCCAGCAGCCTACGACCACTAGCGACGGGCCAAGAGACCCAGTACTTC.

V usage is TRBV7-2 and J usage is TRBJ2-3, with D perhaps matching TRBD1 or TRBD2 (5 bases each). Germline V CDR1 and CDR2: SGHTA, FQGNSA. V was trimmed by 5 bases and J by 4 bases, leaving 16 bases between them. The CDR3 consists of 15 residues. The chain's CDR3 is CASSTRRRGADTQYF. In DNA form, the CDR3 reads TGTGCCAGCAGCACCCGACGTAGAGGGGCAGATACGCAGTATTTT.

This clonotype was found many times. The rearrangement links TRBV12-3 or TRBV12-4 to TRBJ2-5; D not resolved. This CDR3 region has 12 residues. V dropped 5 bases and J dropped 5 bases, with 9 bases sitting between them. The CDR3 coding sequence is TGTGCCAGCAGTGTCATAAAGGAGACCCAGTACTTC. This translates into CASSVIKETQYF.

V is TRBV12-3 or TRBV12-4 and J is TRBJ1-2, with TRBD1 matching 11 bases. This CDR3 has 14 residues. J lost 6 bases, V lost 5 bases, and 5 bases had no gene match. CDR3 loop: CASSIGTGGNGYTF. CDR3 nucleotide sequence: TGTGCCAGCAGTATCGGGACAGGGGGAAATGGCTACACCTTC.

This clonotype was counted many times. CDR3 residues: CSARTGVGQPQHF. CDR3 in DNA: TGCAGTGCTAGGACAGGGGTGGGTCAGCCCCAGCATTTT. This chain uses TRBV20-1 with TRBJ1-5; 8 bases align to TRBD1. The CDR3 is 13 residues long. The germline CDR1 and CDR2 sequences are DFQATT and SNEGSKA (reference sequence). The V segment lost 3 bases and the J segment 6 bases; nucleotides outside the gene matches: 4.